The 5 T cell receptor beta chains presented below share a single source sample, sequenced in a study of radiotherapy plus CTLA-4 blockade in lung cancer. Only in-frame clones appear in the TCRdb table, and some are missing; sequencing was by immunoSEQ multiplex PCR. The data contain 55,000 or so clones, approximately 82% of them singletons. Sequences were derived from peripheral blood, sampled from a patient treated with radiotherapy plus ipilimumab. The receptors here all came from a human donor with non-small cell lung cancer whose response to radiotherapy plus ipilimumab could not be evaluated.

The CDR3 reads CASSPQGPRNTGELFF. CDR3 coding DNA: TGTGCCAGCTCACCTCAGGGCCCGCGGAACACCGGGGAGCTGTTTTTT. The chain uses TRBV18 and TRBJ2-2, with D possibly TRBD1 on 5 matching bases. V lost 3 bases to trimming and J lost 1 base, with 12 bases between them. The CDR3 contains 16 residues. Per the germline V gene, CDR1 is KGHSH and CDR2 is LQKENI.

The rearrangement links TRBV9 to TRBJ2-5; 7 nucleotides align to TRBD2. Looked up from germline, CDR1 is SGDLS and CDR2 is YYNGEE. V gave up 0 bases and J gave up 1 base; unmatched junction bases: 6. The CDR3 totals 16 residues. For the CDR3, the DNA is TGTGCCAGCAGCGTAGGGGCTAGCGGAGGCCAAGAGACCCAGTACTTC. Encoded protein: CASSVGASGGQETQYF.

This chain uses TRBV6-5 with TRBJ1-1; D might be TRBD1 (6 bases). Germline CDR1 reads MNHEY; CDR2 reads SVGAGI. Trimming left V 9 bases short and J 2 bases short, with 16 bases between. The CDR3 is 14 amino acids. DNA of the CDR3: TGTGCCAGTCTGAACCGACAGGCTAACACTGAAGCTTTCTTT. Amino acid sequence: CASLNRQANTEAFF.

The chain is built from TRBV7-2 and TRBJ1-5; TRBD1 agrees at 7 bases. With V trimmed by 5 bases and J by 0 bases, 7 bases remained unmatched. The CDR3 spans 16 residues. In germline, CDR1 is SGHTA, CDR2 FQGNSA. DNA for the CDR3: TGTGCCAGCAGCCCCCACGGACAGGATAGCAATCAGCCCCAGCATTTT. Its protein is CASSPHGQDSNQPQHF.

This rearrangement joins TRBV6-5 to TRBJ1-5; 8 bases are shared with TRBD1. The germline CDR1 and CDR2 sequences are MNHEY and SVGAGI. The CDR3 length is 15 residues. Losses at the gene ends were 5 bases for V and 7 bases for J; bases not matched to a gene: 10. CDR3 protein: CASSPLDRGEQPQHF. CDR3 DNA sequence: TGTGCCAGCAGTCCCCTCGACAGGGGTGAACAGCCCCAGCATTTT.